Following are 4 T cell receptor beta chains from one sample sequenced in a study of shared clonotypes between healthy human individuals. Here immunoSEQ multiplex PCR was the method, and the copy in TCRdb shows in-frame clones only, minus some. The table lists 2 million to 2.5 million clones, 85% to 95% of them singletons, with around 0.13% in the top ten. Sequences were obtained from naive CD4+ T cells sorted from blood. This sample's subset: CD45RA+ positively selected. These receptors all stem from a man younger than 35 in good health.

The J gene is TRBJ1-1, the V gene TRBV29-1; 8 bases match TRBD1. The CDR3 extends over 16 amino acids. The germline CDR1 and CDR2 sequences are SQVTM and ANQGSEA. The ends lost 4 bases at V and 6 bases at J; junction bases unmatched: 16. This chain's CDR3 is CSVGRQGRGMVAEAFF. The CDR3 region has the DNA TGCAGCGTTGGTAGACAGGGGAGGGGGATGGTCGCTGAAGCTTTCTTT.

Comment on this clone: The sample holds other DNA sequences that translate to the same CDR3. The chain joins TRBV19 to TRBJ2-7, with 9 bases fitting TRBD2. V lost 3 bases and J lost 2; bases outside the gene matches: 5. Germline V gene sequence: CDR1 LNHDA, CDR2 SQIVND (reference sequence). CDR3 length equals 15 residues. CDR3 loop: CASSISTSGTYEQYF. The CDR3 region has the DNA TGTGCCAGTAGTATCTCGACTAGCGGCACCTACGAGCAGTACTTC.

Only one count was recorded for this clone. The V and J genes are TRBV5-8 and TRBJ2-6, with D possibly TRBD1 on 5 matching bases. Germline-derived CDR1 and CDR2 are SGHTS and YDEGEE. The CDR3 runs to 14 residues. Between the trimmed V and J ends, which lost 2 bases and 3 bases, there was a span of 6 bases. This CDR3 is CASSFRVGANVLTF. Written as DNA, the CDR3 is TGTGCCAGCAGCTTCAGGGTTGGGGCCAACGTCCTGACTTTC.

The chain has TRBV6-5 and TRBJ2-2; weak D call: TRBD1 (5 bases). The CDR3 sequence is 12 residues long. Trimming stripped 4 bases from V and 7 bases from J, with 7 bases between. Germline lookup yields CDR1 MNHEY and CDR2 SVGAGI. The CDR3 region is CASSSDSGELFF. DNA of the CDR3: TGTGCCAGCAGTTCAGACAGCGGGGAGCTGTTTTTT.